These 2 T cell receptor beta chains share one sample of origin, sequenced in a study of CD8+ T cells in alopecia areata. Documented treatment: oral pan-JAK inhibitor, 5-10 mg twice daily. RNA extraction was followed by reverse transcription into cDNA, which acted as the sequencing template. Clones were sequenced by immunoSEQ multiplex PCR, and TCRdb holds only the in-frame ones, with some missing. The sample contains 200,000 to 250,000 clones, approximately 72% of which appear only once. The sample here was CD4+ T cells sorted from blood, taken at week 44, from a patient treated with tofacitinib. These receptors originate from a human donor with alopecia areata.

Details on this clone: As the CDR3 is not closed by the conserved phenylalanine or tryptophan, this likely results from a read error. Because the CDR3's place on the DNA is in doubt, the DNA is left out and the CDR3 is given as listed by TCRdb. The gene calls are TRBV29-1 and TRBJ2-7. Germline CDR1 reads SQVTM; CDR2 reads ANQGSEA. The CDR3 length equals 9 residues, ends included. The chain's CDR3 is CSGETSRFP.

V and J are TRBV7-2 and TRBJ1-6, with 9 nucleotides matching TRBD1. Germline lookup yields CDR1 SGHTA and CDR2 FQGNSA. This CDR3 region has 15 residues. V was clipped by 1 base and J by 7 bases; unmatched bases: 2. DNA for the CDR3: TGTGCCAGCAGCTTAGGGGACAGGGAAAATTCACCCCTCCACTTT. This translates into CASSLGDRENSPLHF.